This T cell receptor beta chain was recovered during a study of tumor and adjacent non-tumor tissue in lung cancer. Study-wide results and caveats: Significantly higher TCR diversity was found in tumor than normal lung.

This CDR3 spans 14 amino acids. Trimming at V came to 1 base and at J to 7 bases, leaving 5 bases not matched to a gene. Three rounds of nested PCR, following a modified ARM-PCR protocol, produced the TCRbeta library. A single record per CDR3 protein comes from TCRdb applying MiXCR to the multiplex PCR reads. The data contain 60,000 or so distinct CDR3 sequences, about 56% of them singletons. This clonotype was counted ten times or more. Its antigen remains unknown. This sample's RNA came from whole unsorted tissue. The normal lung tissue was taken more than 3 cm from the tumor edge. Between August and November 2014, newly diagnosed, chemotherapy-naive lung cancer patients underwent thoracic surgery in China.

The sample taken for sequencing was distant non-tumor lung tissue. The clonotype originates from a man aged 70 or older with non-small cell lung cancer. This chain joins TRBV12-3 or TRBV12-4 and TRBJ2-3; TRBD2 aligns across 7 bases. CDR3 sequence: CASSLGGSRNTQYF. The CDR3 DNA reads as TGTGCCAGCAGTTTAGGCGGGAGTAGGAATACGCAGTATTTT.